The 32 T cell receptor beta chains in this list originate from one sample, sequenced in a study of OX40 agonist ivuxolimab in advanced cancers. Repertoires were generated with immunoSEQ multiplex PCR, while TCRdb's copy carries only in-frame clones and drops some. Of fewer than 50,000 clones listed, about three quarters are singletons. The material was CD4+ or CD8+ T cells sorted from blood, obtained in a trial of the OX40 agonist ivuxolimab. The receptors were sampled from an adult with an advanced solid tumor such as melanoma, head and neck, liver or kidney cancer.

The chain uses TRBV27 and TRBJ1-5; a possible D gene is TRBD1 (5 bases). Trimming removed 0 bases at V and 2 bases at J, with 17 bases between. This CDR3 has 18 residues. Germline V gene lookup returns CDR1 MNHEY and CDR2 SMNVEV (reference sequence). This chain's CDR3 is CASSLSGPYRGGNQPQHF. The CDR3 DNA follows: TGTGCCAGCAGTTTATCGGGCCCGTACCGGGGCGGCAATCAGCCCCAGCATTTT.

This clone occurred a few times. The chain links TRBV27 to TRBJ2-7; 10 bases align to TRBD2. Trimming cost V 4 bases and J 3 bases; bases outside gene matches: 15. CDR1 and CDR2 (germline): MNHEY, SMNVEV (reference sequence). There are 18 residues in the CDR3. For the CDR3, the DNA is TGTGCCAGCAGTTCCCTCTTGAGCGGGAGGGCTCCGGGCTACGAGCAGTACTTC. This translates into CASSSLLSGRAPGYEQYF.

The chain has TRBV27 and TRBJ2-2; weak D call: TRBD2 (6 bases). This CDR3 has 12 residues. CDR1 and CDR2 from the germline V gene are MNHEY and SMNVEV (reference sequence). The germline V and J ends were trimmed by 5 bases and 7 bases, with 8 bases remaining between them. The CDR3 nucleotides read TGTGCCAGCAGTGGAGGGTACGGGGAGCTGTTTTTT. It is translated as CASSGGYGELFF.

The chain joins TRBV15 to TRBJ1-4; D remains ambiguous. The CDR3 is 13 amino acids. Germline CDR1 and CDR2: LNHNV and YYDKDF (reference sequence). The germline V and J ends were trimmed by 1 base and 8 bases, with 8 bases remaining between them. The CDR3 sequence: CATSRGEDEKLFF. The CDR3 DNA is TGTGCCACCAGCAGAGGGGAGGACGAAAAACTGTTTTTT.

The rearrangement links TRBV29-1 to TRBJ2-3; D possibly corresponds to TRBD2 (5 bases). CDR1 is SQVTM, CDR2 ANQGSEA, per germline. Trimming took off 6 bases at V and 2 bases at J, with 6 bases between the two ends. This CDR3 contains 11 residues. The CDR3 spells CSVGITDTQYF. The CDR3 region has the DNA TGCAGCGTCGGGATCACAGATACGCAGTATTTT.

The V and J genes are TRBV14 and TRBJ1-2; D uncertain. V shed 0 bases and J shed 8 bases, with 10 bases lying between them. This CDR3 spans 13 amino acids. Per the germline V gene, CDR1 is SGHDN and CDR2 is FVKESK. The CDR3 DNA reads TGTGCCAGCAGCCAAGATTGGCGGGTCGGCTACACCTTC. Protein: CASSQDWRVGYTF.

The V and J genes are TRBV7-9 and TRBJ1-2; D is unclear. Germline assignment: CDR1 SEHNR and CDR2 FQNEAQ (reference sequence). The V end was cut by 2 bases, the J end by 4 bases, with 14 bases between. CDR3 size: 15 residues. CDR3 bases: TGTGCCAGCAGCTTACTCCCCGGGCCTTCCTATGGCTACACCTTC. It translates to CASSLLPGPSYGYTF.

The gene calls are TRBV19 and TRBJ2-1; 14 bases agree with TRBD2. After removal of 0 bases from V and 5 bases from J, the junction contained 3 bases not matched to a gene. This CDR3 contains 17 residues. Germline CDR1 and CDR2: LNHDA and SQIVND (reference sequence). The CDR3 sequence: CASSIETSGGANNEQFF. The CDR3 DNA is TGTGCCAGTAGTATAGAGACTAGCGGGGGGGCAAACAATGAGCAGTTCTTC. Variable domain in full (rest from reference TRBV19 and TRBJ2-1): DGGITQSPKYLFRKEGQNVTLSCEQNLNHDAMYWYRQDPGQGLRLIYYSQIVNDFQKGDIAEGYSVSREKKESFPLTVTSAQKNPTAFYLCASSIETSGGANNEQFFGPGTRLTVL.

The chain links TRBV2 to TRBJ1-6, with D maybe TRBD1 (5 bases). Trimming shortened V by 3 bases and J by 6 bases, and 12 bases separated the two germline ends. The germline V gene encodes CDR1 SNHLY and CDR2 FYNNEI. The CDR3 runs 15 residues. The CDR3, as DNA: TGTGCCAGCAGTGACCGGGGCAGGGCTAATTCACCCCTCCACTTT. Protein: CASSDRGRANSPLHF.

J is TRBJ2-5 and V is TRBV18; D is possibly TRBD2 (6 bases). The CDR3 extends over 13 amino acids. The germline CDR1 and CDR2 sequences are KGHSH and LQKENI. V was pared by 5 bases and J by 1 base, with 8 bases between. CDR3 loop: CASSSGVQETQYF. In nucleotides, the CDR3 is TGTGCCAGCTCATCGGGGGTCCAAGAGACCCAGTACTTC.

This chain links TRBV9 with TRBJ1-3; 7 bases fit TRBD1. Germline lookup yields CDR1 SGDLS and CDR2 YYNGEE. The CDR3 totals 17 residues. Trimming removed 0 bases from V and 0 bases from J; junction bases left unmatched: 6. CDR3 DNA sequence: TGTGCCAGCAGCGTAGATTCAGGGGGTTACTCTGGAAACACCATATATTTT. Translated, it gives CASSVDSGGYSGNTIYF.

The chain uses TRBV11-2 and TRBJ1-1, with D maybe TRBD1 (6 bases). The ends were cut back, 8 bases at V and 8 bases at J, with 18 bases in the middle. The length of the CDR3 is 13 residues. Per germline, CDR1 SGHAT and CDR2 FQNNGV. The CDR3 DNA reads TGTGCCAGCCGATCCGGGGGCGTCGGCGAAGCTTTCTTT. Protein: CASRSGGVGEAFF. Looking up the rest from reference TRBV11-2 and TRBJ1-1 gives the full variable domain: EAGVAQSPRYKIIEKRQSVAFWCNPISGHATLYWYQQILGQGPKLLIQFQNNGVVDDSQLPKDRFSAERLKGVDSTLKIQPAKLEDSAVYLCASRSGGVGEAFFGQGTRLTVV.

The rearrangement uses TRBV6-1 and TRBJ2-1, with D perhaps TRBD2 (6 bases). Trimming took off 8 bases at V and 9 bases at J, with 20 bases between the two ends. In germline, CDR1 is MNHNS, CDR2 SASEGT. The CDR3 loop spans 14 amino acids. The CDR3 is CASLRDSPISEQFF. The CDR3 region has the DNA TGTGCCAGCTTACGGGACTCCCCGATTAGTGAGCAGTTCTTC.

The rearrangement uses TRBV6-1 and TRBJ1-6; 11 bases are shared with TRBD1. V shed 10 bases and J 6 bases; nucleotides not matched to a gene: 8. Germline CDR1 MNHNS, CDR2 SASEGT. The CDR3 length is 15 residues. In DNA form, the CDR3 reads TGTGCCACCCAATCCGGGACAGGGGGTAATTCACCCCTCCACTTT. Translation gives CATQSGTGGNSPLHF.

This clone was recorded only once. The CDR3 loop is CASSFPGRGMNTEAFF. For the CDR3, the DNA is TGTGCCAGCAGTTTCCCCGGCCGGGGCATGAACACTGAAGCTTTCTTT. The chain recombines TRBV28 with TRBJ1-1; perhaps TRBD1 as D (5 bases). The CDR3 runs to 16 residues. The germline V gene encodes CDR1 MDHEN and CDR2 SYDVKM. Trimming removed 3 bases at V and 0 bases at J, with 14 bases between.

The J gene is TRBJ2-5, the V gene TRBV9; TRBD2 aligns across 13 bases. Per germline, CDR1 SGDLS and CDR2 YYNGEE. The length of the CDR3 is 16 residues. V shed 4 bases, J shed 2 bases, and the junction held 5 bases outside the gene matches. The CDR3 nucleotides read TGTGCCAGCAGCCTAAGACTAGCGGGAGGACAAGAGACCCAGTACTTC. This sequence encodes CASSLRLAGGQETQYF.

V usage is TRBV18 and J usage is TRBJ2-7; 7 bases fit TRBD2. The J segment lost 4 bases and the V segment lost 5 bases, leaving 8 bases of the junction unmatched. The CDR3 covers 14 residues. Germline CDR1 is KGHSH and CDR2 is LQKENI. This CDR3 reads CASSADPGGYEQYF. The CDR3 DNA is TGTGCCAGCTCAGCAGATCCGGGGGGTTACGAGCAGTACTTC.

This clone was observed a few times. The chain links TRBV19 to TRBJ1-1; D possibly corresponds to TRBD1 (6 bases). Germline CDR1 is LNHDA and CDR2 is SQIVND (reference sequence). Trimming took 5 bases from V and 0 from J, leaving 13 bases between them. This CDR3 comprises 15 residues. As DNA, the CDR3 is TGTGCCAGTAGTCCCGAGGACAGCTTGAACACTGAAGCTTTCTTT. This sequence encodes CASSPEDSLNTEAFF.

The chain recombines TRBV6-5 with TRBJ1-1, with TRBD1 as a possible D gene (6 bases). This CDR3 has 13 residues. Deletions cut 5 bases from V and 6 bases from J, with 13 bases between. Germline CDR1 is MNHEY and CDR2 is SVGAGI. In nucleotides, the CDR3 is TGTGCCAGCAGTCAAGTACAGGGTCCTGAAGCTTTCTTT. It codes for CASSQVQGPEAFF.

The chain has TRBV10-3 and TRBJ1-2; maybe TRBD1 (6 bases). This CDR3 comprises 17 residues. Trimming pared 2 bases from V and 4 bases from J, leaving 20 bases between. CDR1 and CDR2 from the germline V gene are ENHRY and SYGVKD. The CDR3: CAISEQGRGRTGYGYTF. The CDR3, as DNA: TGTGCCATCAGTGAGCAAGGCAGGGGTCGTACAGGCTATGGCTACACCTTC.

This chain uses TRBV19 with TRBJ1-2; TRBD1 matches 10 bases. Germline-derived CDR1 and CDR2 are LNHDA and SQIVND (reference sequence). The CDR3 totals 16 residues. The V and J ends lost 5 bases and 7 bases, in that order; junction bases with no gene match: 13. The CDR3 protein is CASSGTGTGVVTGYTF. Written as DNA, the CDR3 is TGTGCCAGTAGTGGGACCGGGACAGGGGTTGTTACTGGCTACACCTTC.

The J gene is TRBJ2-5, the V gene TRBV18; TRBD2 might be the D (5 bases). V lost 2 bases, J lost 5 bases, and 9 bases lay in between. Germline loops: CDR1 KGHSH, CDR2 LQKENI. The CDR3 runs 13 residues. CDR3 amino acids: CASSPSGVETQYF. CDR3 sequence (DNA): TGTGCCAGCTCACCATCCGGGGTCGAGACCCAGTACTTC.

This clone was seen just once. The chain joins TRBV15 to TRBJ2-7, with D perhaps being TRBD1 or TRBD2 (5 bases each). Germline CDR1 reads LNHNV; CDR2 reads YYDKDF (reference sequence). V shed 5 bases and J shed 7 bases, with 15 bases lying between them. This CDR3 comprises 13 residues. CDR3 loop: CATSRDGRGEQYF. In DNA, the CDR3 is TGTGCCACCAGCCGGGACGGCCGCGGGGAGCAGTACTTC.

Written as DNA, the CDR3 is TGTGCCAGCTCACCCGGGAGTGATCAGCCCCAGCATTTT. Protein: CASSPGSDQPQHF. The chain has TRBV18 and TRBJ1-5; D not certain. The V end was cut by 3 bases, the J end by 5 bases, with 8 bases between. Germline CDR1 KGHSH, CDR2 LQKENI. The CDR3 sequence is 13 residues long.

The chain links TRBV4-1 to TRBJ2-1; TRBD2 agrees at 13 bases. Germline V CDR1 and CDR2: MGHRA, YSYEKL. The length of the CDR3 is 17 residues. Germline trimming cut 4 bases from V and 9 bases from J; bases unmatched to any gene: 12. CDR3 sequence: CASSPWTSGSRVGEQFF. CDR3 coding DNA: TGCGCCAGCAGCCCCTGGACTAGCGGGAGTAGAGTGGGTGAGCAGTTCTTC.

This clone was found a few times. V is TRBV6-1 and J is TRBJ2-7, with D possibly matching TRBD2 (5 bases). This CDR3 comprises 12 residues. V was cut by 7 bases and J by 7 bases, with 14 bases left in between. Germline CDR1 and CDR2: MNHNS and SASEGT. The CDR3 region has the DNA TGTGCCAGCACCCGCGGGCATCGGGAGCAGTACTTC. This encodes CASTRGHREQYF.

A note on this clone: Other DNA sequences in the same sample also yield this CDR3. The chain recombines TRBV5-6 with TRBJ2-3; TRBD2 matches 9 bases. With 5 bases clipped from V and 0 bases from J, the junction kept 4 bases outside the gene matches. The CDR3 is 15 amino acids. Germline CDR1 SGHDT, CDR2 YYEEEE. CDR3 sequence (DNA): TGTGCCAGCAGTTTAGCGGGGGTGAGCACAGATACGCAGTATTTT. This sequence encodes CASSLAGVSTDTQYF.

The chain joins TRBV6-5 to TRBJ2-3; 8 bases align to TRBD1. With 1 base clipped from V and 2 bases from J, the junction kept 5 bases outside the gene matches. The CDR3 contains 16 residues. From germline, CDR1 is MNHEY and CDR2 SVGAGI. CDR3 DNA sequence: TGTGCCAGCAGTTACTATGGGACAGGCCACACAGATACGCAGTATTTT. Its protein product is CASSYYGTGHTDTQYF.

V and J are TRBV27 and TRBJ1-2; D may be TRBD1 (5 bases). The germline CDR1 and CDR2 sequences are MNHEY and SMNVEV (reference sequence). Between the trimmed V and J ends, which lost 6 bases and 5 bases, there was a span of 13 bases. The CDR3 runs 13 residues. CDR3 amino acids: CASSGGPAYGYTF. In DNA form, the CDR3 reads TGTGCCAGCAGCGGGGGACCGGCTTATGGCTACACCTTC.

The sample holds a few counts of this clone. The J gene is TRBJ2-1, the V gene TRBV30; a possible D gene is TRBD1 (5 bases). The V and J ends lost 5 bases and 7 bases respectively, with 9 bases between them. CDR3 length: 11 amino acids. CDR1 is GTSNPN and CDR2 is SVGIG in the germline V gene (reference sequence). The CDR3, as DNA: TGTGCCTGGTCCCCAGGGAATGAGCAGTTCTTC. As protein: CAWSPGNEQFF.

The chain employs TRBV5-6 and TRBJ2-6; 10 bases match TRBD1. Germline CDR1 is SGHDT and CDR2 is YYEEEE. The CDR3 covers 17 residues. The V segment lost 4 bases and the J segment 3 bases; nucleotides outside the gene matches: 7. CDR3 nucleotides: TGTGCCAGCAGCCTGGGGACAGGGGATTTTGGGGCCAACGTCCTGACTTTC. It is translated as CASSLGTGDFGANVLTF.

The CDR3 reads CASSEGRRLFF. CDR3 bases: TGTGCCAGCAGTGAAGGTCGGAGACTGTTTTTT. This chain links TRBV2 with TRBJ1-4; unclear D gene. The CDR3 is made up of 11 amino acids. Germline V gene sequence: CDR1 SNHLY, CDR2 FYNNEI. The V gene lost 1 base and the J gene lost 13 bases, with 7 bases spanning the gap.